Below are 30 T cell receptor beta chains sequenced from a single sample in a study of shared clonotypes between healthy human individuals. The data were produced by immunoSEQ multiplex PCR, yet TCRdb's version contains in-frame clones alone and is incomplete. The sample has roughly 2,500,000 clones, over 85% seen once. Material for sequencing was naive CD4+ T cells from PBMCs. As to subset: CD45RA+ positively selected. The receptors come from a man between 18 and 35 years old in good health. Some clones in this sample may be carry-over from other donors' samples.

This chain connects TRBV5-6 to TRBJ2-1; the D gene is possibly TRBD1 (5 bases). This CDR3 region has 16 residues. CDR1 and CDR2 from the germline V gene are SGHDT and YYEEEE. Trimming left V 5 bases short and J 0 bases short, with 15 bases between. The CDR3 bases are TGTGCCAGCAGACAAACAGGTTCGAGCTCCTACAATGAGCAGTTCTTC. Translating gives CASRQTGSSSYNEQFF.

The J gene is TRBJ2-1, the V gene TRBV10-3; D gene unclear. Per the germline V gene, CDR1 is ENHRY and CDR2 is SYGVKD. Between the trimmed V and J ends, which lost 1 base and 2 bases, there was a span of 9 bases. The CDR3 consists of 15 residues. The CDR3 DNA sequence: TGTGCCATCAGTGAGTGGGCGGCCGCCTACAATGAGCAGTTCTTC. It specifies CAISEWAAAYNEQFF.

In this sample, this clone turned up once. The chain recombines TRBV7-9 with TRBJ2-2, with 10 bases that match TRBD2. The CDR3 covers 16 residues. Looked up from germline, CDR1 is SEHNR and CDR2 is FQNEAQ (reference sequence). With V trimmed by 4 bases and J by 5 bases, 7 bases remained unmatched. The CDR3 DNA reads as TGTGCCAGCAGCTCCAGACTAGCGGGCCGGACCGGGGAGCTGTTTTTT. Amino acids: CASSSRLAGRTGELFF.

This chain joins TRBV9 and TRBJ2-2; D possibly corresponds to TRBD2 (6 bases). This CDR3 is 14 amino acids long. Trimming cost V 7 bases and J 3 bases, with 13 bases left between them. Germline CDR1 reads SGDLS; CDR2 reads YYNGEE. Here the CDR3 reads CASGGMEHTGELFF. The CDR3 nucleotides read TGTGCCAGCGGGGGGATGGAACACACCGGGGAGCTGTTTTTT.

This chain joins TRBV28 and TRBJ1-1; D possibly corresponds to TRBD1 (6 bases). The germline V and J ends were trimmed by 7 bases and 5 bases, with 14 bases remaining between them. The germline CDR1 and CDR2 sequences are MDHEN and SYDVKM. This CDR3 is built from 13 residues. The CDR3 sequence: CASTTPGATEAFF. The CDR3 nucleotides are TGTGCCAGCACCACCCCGGGGGCGACTGAAGCTTTCTTT.

The chain couples TRBV6-1 to TRBJ2-7; TRBD1 aligns across 8 bases. This CDR3 is 15 amino acids long. V gave up 4 bases and J gave up 7 bases; unmatched junction bases: 12. Germline-derived CDR1 and CDR2 are MNHNS and SASEGT. The CDR3 coding sequence is TGTGCCAGCAGTGGAACCGGGACAGGAACGGGTGAGCAGTACTTC. It is translated as CASSGTGTGTGEQYF.

To note about this clone: Other DNA sequences from this sample encode an identical CDR3 as well. The chain carries TRBV20-1 and TRBJ2-5; perhaps TRBD1 as D (6 bases). Germline lookup yields CDR1 DFQATT and CDR2 SNEGSKA (reference sequence). The CDR3 contains 11 residues. This CDR3 reads CSGAGEETQYF. For the CDR3, the DNA is TGCTCAGGGGCCGGGGAAGAGACCCAGTACTTC.

The J gene is TRBJ2-5, the V gene TRBV28; tentatively, D is TRBD1 or TRBD2 (6 bases each). The CDR3 runs 14 residues. Germline V gene lookup returns CDR1 MDHEN and CDR2 SYDVKM. Trimming left V 7 bases short and J 5 bases short, with 17 bases between. The CDR3 nucleotides are TGTGCCAGCACCCAATACCGGGGGCGGGAGACCCAGTACTTC. It codes for CASTQYRGRETQYF.

The V call is TRBV28, the J call TRBJ2-7; D is uncertain. The CDR3 has 12 amino acids. Per the germline V gene, CDR1 is MDHEN and CDR2 is SYDVKM. Trimming shortened V by 8 bases and J by 7 bases, and 15 bases separated the two germline ends. DNA for the CDR3: TGTGCCAGCCAGTCCCCTGGAAGGGAGCAGTACTTC. Its translation: CASQSPGREQYF.

This chain uses TRBV7-2 with TRBJ2-5, with D perhaps TRBD2 (5 bases). Looked up from germline, CDR1 is SGHTA and CDR2 is FQGNSA. The V gene lost 3 bases and the J gene lost 5 bases, with 13 bases spanning the gap. The CDR3 has 14 residues. CDR3: CASSFRRARETQYF. For the CDR3, the DNA is TGTGCCAGCAGCTTTAGGCGGGCTCGGGAGACCCAGTACTTC.

This sequence joins TRBV6-1 and TRBJ1-2, with D uncertain. Trimming stripped 5 bases from V and 4 bases from J, with 11 bases between. The CDR3 contains 13 residues. Germline CDR1 and CDR2: MNHNS and SASEGT. As DNA, the CDR3 is TGTGCCAGCAGTCAAGGAATACTCTATGGCTACACCTTC. This translates into CASSQGILYGYTF.

The J gene is TRBJ2-2, the V gene TRBV9; D tentatively fits TRBD1 or TRBD2 (5 bases each). Germline V CDR1 and CDR2: SGDLS, YYNGEE. This CDR3 contains 15 residues. V lost 0 bases and J lost 3, with 9 bases in between. The CDR3: CASSVVGDDTGELFF. For the CDR3, the DNA is TGTGCCAGCAGCGTAGTTGGGGACGACACCGGGGAGCTGTTTTTT.

DNA of the CDR3: TGCGCCAGCAGCCAAGATCGGGGGAGTAGGGGTCAGCCCCAGCATTTT. Protein product: CASSQDRGSRGQPQHF. The chain links TRBV4-3 to TRBJ1-5; maybe TRBD1 (5 bases). The CDR3 extends over 16 amino acids. CDR1 LGHNA and CDR2 YSLEER come from the germline V gene. V dropped 0 bases and J dropped 6 bases, with 15 bases sitting between them.

In its sample, this clone was seen once. The chain links TRBV29-1 to TRBJ1-1; TRBD1 agrees at 7 bases. Germline CDR1 SQVTM, CDR2 ANQGSEA. CDR3 size: 13 residues. V dropped 7 bases and J dropped 1; count of bases not matched to a gene: 6. In DNA, the CDR3 is TGCAGCGCTGAGGACAGGAAGAACACTGAAGCTTTCTTT. Its translation: CSAEDRKNTEAFF. The full variable domain, rest sourced from reference TRBV29-1 and TRBJ1-1, is SAVISQKPSRDICQRGTSLTIQCQVDSQVTMMFWYRQQPGQSLTLIATANQGSEATYESGFVIDKFPISRPNLTFSTLTVSNMSPEDSSIYLCSAEDRKNTEAFFGQGTRLTVV.

In this sample, this clone turned up a few times. The genes are TRBV6-1 and TRBJ1-5; D possibly corresponds to TRBD1 (5 bases). The CDR3 sequence is 16 residues long. The ends were cut back, 2 bases at V and 6 bases at J, with 17 bases in the middle. In germline, CDR1 is MNHNS, CDR2 SASEGT. The CDR3 region has the DNA TGTGCCAGCAGTGAACGGTTTAGGCAGGGCGGTCAGCCCCAGCATTTT. It specifies CASSERFRQGGQPQHF.

The rearrangement uses TRBV4-1 and TRBJ2-6; a possible D gene is TRBD2 (5 bases). The CDR3 covers 16 residues. Per the germline V gene, CDR1 is MGHRA and CDR2 is YSYEKL. V lost 4 bases and J lost 0, with 10 bases in between. CDR3 nucleotides: TGCGCCAGCAGCCCCCGGGGTGTCTCTGGGGCCAACGTCCTGACTTTC. Translation: CASSPRGVSGANVLTF.

The chain has TRBV29-1 and TRBJ2-3, with 9 positions matching TRBD2. V was clipped by 5 bases and J by 2 bases; unmatched bases: 11. Germline CDR1 and CDR2: SQVTM and ANQGSEA. This CDR3 spans 16 amino acids. CDR3 amino acids: CSVLKAAGGPTDTQYF. CDR3 nucleotide sequence: TGCAGCGTTCTCAAAGCAGCGGGGGGCCCCACAGATACGCAGTATTTT.

This clone was picked up one time. The chain is built from TRBV2 and TRBJ2-5; D ambiguous. The end of the DNA aligns better with TRBJ2-7, so the J call may be wrong. The CDR3 is made up of 11 amino acids. CDR1 and CDR2 from the germline V gene are SNHLY and FYNNEI. The CDR3 sequence is CASRRYYEQYF. The CDR3 coding sequence is TGTGCCAGCAGACGGTACTACGAGCAGTACTTC.

The chain uses TRBV5-1 and TRBJ2-2; D is uncertain. CDR1 and CDR2 from the germline V gene are SGHRS and YFSETQ. The CDR3 consists of 15 residues. Trimming pared 6 bases from V and 2 bases from J, leaving 14 bases between. The CDR3 loop is CASKGGQQNTGELFF. CDR3 coding DNA: TGCGCCAGCAAGGGTGGGCAGCAAAACACCGGGGAGCTGTTTTTT.

The chain combines TRBV11-2 with TRBJ2-3; the match to TRBD2 covers 8 bases. The CDR3 extends over 16 amino acids. Germline V CDR1 and CDR2: SGHAT, FQNNGV. The V segment lost 5 bases and the J segment 3 bases; nucleotides outside the gene matches: 10. The CDR3: CASSRSGRSGTDTQYF. Here the CDR3 DNA reads TGTGCCAGCAGCCGAAGCGGGAGAAGCGGGACAGATACGCAGTATTTT.

The chain is built from TRBV7-9 and TRBJ2-5; D is tentatively TRBD1 or TRBD2 (7 bases each). Germline values: CDR1 SEHNR, CDR2 FQNEAQ (reference sequence). V lost 5 bases and J lost 2, with 12 bases in between. The length of the CDR3 is 14 residues. In nucleotides, the CDR3 is TGTGCCAGCAGCCGGGGGGACAGTCAAGAGACCCAGTACTTC. It translates to CASSRGDSQETQYF.

This clone has only a few counts. V and J are TRBV28 and TRBJ1-1, with a tentative D call TRBD1 (6 bases). The CDR3 extends over 14 amino acids. V dropped 5 bases and J dropped 1 base, with 11 bases sitting between them. Germline V gives CDR1 MDHEN, CDR2 SYDVKM. CDR3 coding DNA: TGTGCCAGCAGTGTTACCAGGGGGAACACTGAAGCTTTCTTT. It is translated as CASSVTRGNTEAFF.

The chain employs TRBV28 and TRBJ2-1; 13 positions match TRBD2. V shed 3 bases and J 2 bases; nucleotides not matched to a gene: 4. The CDR3 spans 17 residues. Germline lookup yields CDR1 MDHEN and CDR2 SYDVKM. CDR3 coding DNA: TGTGCCAGCAGTTTGACTAGCGGGAGGTTCACCTACAATGAGCAGTTCTTC. This codes for CASSLTSGRFTYNEQFF. Looking up the rest from reference TRBV28 and TRBJ2-1 gives the full variable domain: DVKVTQSSRYLVKRTGEKVFLECVQDMDHENMFWYRQDPGLGLRLIYFSYDVKMKEKGDIPEGYSVSREKKERFSLILESASTNQTSMYLCASSLTSGRFTYNEQFFGPGTRLTVL.

This chain links TRBV28 with TRBJ1-4, with D possibly TRBD1 on 5 matching bases. CDR1 is MDHEN and CDR2 is SYDVKM in the germline V gene. CDR3 length: 15 amino acids. Trimming left V 0 bases short and J 6 bases short, with 11 bases between. The CDR3, as DNA: TGTGCCAGCAGTTTATGGTCGGGGACCGATGAAAAACTGTTTTTT. Its protein is CASSLWSGTDEKLFF.

The gene calls are TRBV4-2 and TRBJ1-4; tentative D call: TRBD1 (5 bases). Germline assignment: CDR1 LGHNA and CDR2 YNFKEQ. This CDR3 contains 14 residues. V lost 1 base and J 3 bases, leaving 6 bases between the germline ends. For the CDR3, the DNA is TGTGCCAGCAGCCAAGGGGACTCTAATGAAAAACTGTTTTTT. Translated, it gives CASSQGDSNEKLFF.

A note on this clone: This sample includes further DNA sequences coding for the same CDR3. The V and J genes are TRBV7-9 and TRBJ1-1, with unresolved D. In germline, CDR1 is SEHNR, CDR2 FQNEAQ (reference sequence). CDR3 size: 12 residues. Trimming cost V 2 bases and J 7 bases, with 8 bases left between them. CDR3 in DNA: TGTGCCAGCAGCTTAAGGCAGAGTGAAGCTTTCTTT. This codes for CASSLRQSEAFF.

In its sample, this clone was seen once. The V and J genes are TRBV7-8 and TRBJ1-4, with TRBD1 matching 8 bases. This CDR3 contains 15 residues. Trimming cost V 2 bases and J 2 bases; bases outside gene matches: 1. Per germline, CDR1 SGHVS and CDR2 FQNEAQ. CDR3: CASSLPGGTNEKLFF. In nucleotides, the CDR3 is TGTGCCAGCAGCTTACCAGGGGGCACTAATGAAAAACTGTTTTTT.

This chain connects TRBV5-1 to TRBJ2-7; D is ambiguous. Germline V gives CDR1 SGHRS, CDR2 YFSETQ. The ends were cut back, 0 bases at V and 2 bases at J, with 12 bases in the middle. The CDR3 length is 15 residues. This CDR3 is CASSLGSGPAYEQYF. The CDR3 DNA reads TGCGCCAGCAGCTTGGGTAGTGGCCCTGCCTACGAGCAGTACTTC.

The gene calls are TRBV5-1 and TRBJ1-4; 8 nucleotides line up with TRBD1. CDR1 is SGHRS, CDR2 YFSETQ, per germline. The length of the CDR3 is 15 residues. V shed 2 bases and J 8 bases; nucleotides not matched to a gene: 8. Here the CDR3 reads CASSFSGGAGEKLFF. CDR3 nucleotides: TGCGCCAGCAGCTTTTCAGGGGGCGCAGGCGAAAAACTGTTTTTT. The whole variable domain, remainder taken from reference TRBV5-1 and TRBJ1-4, is KAGVTQTPRYLIKTRGQQVTLSCSPISGHRSVSWYQQTPGQGLQFLFEYFSETQRNKGNFPGRFSGRQFSNSRSEMNVSTLELGDSALYLCASSFSGGAGEKLFFGSGTQLSVL.

This CDR3 is CASSQAPGNPYEQYF. In nucleotides, the CDR3 is TGCGCCAGCAGCCAAGCTCCAGGGAACCCCTACGAGCAGTACTTC. This chain uses TRBV4-1 with TRBJ2-7; maybe TRBD1 (5 bases). The CDR3 has 15 residues. V was clipped by 1 base and J by 2 bases, with 12 bases between them. Germline V gene data show CDR1 as MGHRA and CDR2 as YSYEKL.